This T cell receptor (beta chain) was recovered during a study of T cells in Graves' hyperthyroidism and ophthalmopathy. General study points: Blood held most thyroid clonotypes expanded above 0.001 frequency.

The CDR3 regions of TCR beta were amplified from RNA transcripts. Primed by the HTBI set, a first-round RT-PCR was run on the TCR CDR3. TCRdb re-analysed the multiplex PCR reads in MiXCR, keeping a single row per CDR3 protein. The table records over 350,000 distinct CDR3 sequences, 11% to 15% of them present only once. This clonotype was found a few times. Its antigen is not identified. Diagnostic assessment was based on clinical symptoms, serum thyroxine and TRAb, thyroid ultrasound and orbital computed tomography. This CDR3 has 12 amino acids. V lost 4 bases and J 0 bases, leaving 4 bases between the germline ends. CDR1 SGHRS and CDR2 YFSETQ come from the germline V gene.

V is TRBV5-1 and J is TRBJ2-5; D uncertain. The sequencing sample was made of blood. The sequence came from a man aged 45-60 years with Graves' ophthalmopathy. Here the CDR3 DNA reads TGCGCCAGCAGCGCGGACCAAGAGACCCAGTACTTC. It translates to CASSADQETQYF. Full variable domain (outside the CDR3, taken from reference TRBV5-1 and TRBJ2-5): KAGVTQTPRYLIKTRGQQVTLSCSPISGHRSVSWYQQTPGQGLQFLFEYFSETQRNKGNFPGRFSGRQFSNSRSEMNVSTLELGDSALYLCASSADQETQYFGPGTRLLVL.